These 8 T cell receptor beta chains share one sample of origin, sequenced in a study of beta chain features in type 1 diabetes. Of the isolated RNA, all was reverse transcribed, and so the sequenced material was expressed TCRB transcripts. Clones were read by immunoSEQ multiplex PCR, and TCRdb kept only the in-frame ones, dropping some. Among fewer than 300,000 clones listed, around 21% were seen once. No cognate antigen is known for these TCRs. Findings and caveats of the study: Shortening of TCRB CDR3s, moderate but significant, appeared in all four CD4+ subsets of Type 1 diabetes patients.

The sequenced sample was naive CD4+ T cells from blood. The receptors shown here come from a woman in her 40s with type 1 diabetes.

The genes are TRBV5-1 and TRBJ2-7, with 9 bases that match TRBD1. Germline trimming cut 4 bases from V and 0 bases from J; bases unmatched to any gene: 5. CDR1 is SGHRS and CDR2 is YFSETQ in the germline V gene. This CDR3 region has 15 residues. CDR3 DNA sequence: TGCGCCAGCAGCGCGGGACAGGGCCTCTCCTACGAGCAGTACTTC. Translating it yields CASSAGQGLSYEQYF.

CDR3 nucleotides: TGTGCCTGGAAGCGGTCAGGAACGGGCGATGAGCAGTTCTTC. It is translated as CAWKRSGTGDEQFF. This chain links TRBV30 with TRBJ2-1, with D perhaps matching TRBD2 (5 bases). CDR1 is GTSNPN and CDR2 is SVGIG in the germline V gene (reference sequence). Trimming removed 4 bases at V and 8 bases at J, with 18 bases between. There are 14 residues in the CDR3.

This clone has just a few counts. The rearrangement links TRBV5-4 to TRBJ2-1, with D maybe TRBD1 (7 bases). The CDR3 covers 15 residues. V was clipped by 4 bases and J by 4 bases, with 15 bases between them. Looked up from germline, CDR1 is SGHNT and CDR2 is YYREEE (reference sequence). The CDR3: CASSAGQRDYNEQFF. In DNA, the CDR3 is TGTGCCAGCAGCGCGGGACAGAGGGATTACAATGAGCAGTTCTTC.

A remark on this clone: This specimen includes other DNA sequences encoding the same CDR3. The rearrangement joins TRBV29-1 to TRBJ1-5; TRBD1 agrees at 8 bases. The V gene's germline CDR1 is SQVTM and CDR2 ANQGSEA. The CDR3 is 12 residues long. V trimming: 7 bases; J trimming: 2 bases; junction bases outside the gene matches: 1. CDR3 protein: CSAGQGNQPQHF. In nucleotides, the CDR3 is TGCAGCGCGGGACAGGGCAATCAGCCCCAGCATTTT.

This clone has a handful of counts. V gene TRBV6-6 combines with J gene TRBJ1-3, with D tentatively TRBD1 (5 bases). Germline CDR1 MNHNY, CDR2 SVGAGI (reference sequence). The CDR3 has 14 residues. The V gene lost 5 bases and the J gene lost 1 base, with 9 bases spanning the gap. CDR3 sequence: CASSLGGSGNTIYF. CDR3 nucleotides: TGTGCCAGCAGTCTCGGGGGGTCTGGAAACACCATATATTTT.

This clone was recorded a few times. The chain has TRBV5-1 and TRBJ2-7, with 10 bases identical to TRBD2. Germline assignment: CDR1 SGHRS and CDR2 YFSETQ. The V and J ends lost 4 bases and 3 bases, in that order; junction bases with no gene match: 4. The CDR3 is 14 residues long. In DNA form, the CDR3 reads TGCGCCAGCAGCCTGACTAGCGGGTTCTACGAGCAGTACTTC. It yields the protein CASSLTSGFYEQYF.

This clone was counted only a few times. CDR3 amino acids: CASSSLAGGRNEQFF. DNA for the CDR3: TGTGCCAGCAGCTCACTAGCGGGAGGGAGGAATGAGCAGTTCTTC. The rearrangement uses TRBV7-3 and TRBJ2-1; 13 nucleotides align to TRBD2. The V and J ends lost 4 bases and 7 bases, in that order; junction bases with no gene match: 4. CDR3 size: 15 residues. Germline V gives CDR1 SGHTA, CDR2 FQGTGA.

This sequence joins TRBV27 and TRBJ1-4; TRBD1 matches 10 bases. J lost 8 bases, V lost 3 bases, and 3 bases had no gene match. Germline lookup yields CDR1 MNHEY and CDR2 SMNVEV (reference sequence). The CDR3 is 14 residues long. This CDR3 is CASSLWTGGEKLFF. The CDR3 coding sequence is TGTGCCAGCAGTTTGTGGACAGGGGGGGAAAAACTGTTTTTT.